This T cell receptor beta chain was profiled in a study of blood T cell repertoires in COVID-19. At the level of the study: Sites in the United States, Italy and Spain provided acute and convalescent COVID-19 samples. From T cells, B-cell-depleted T cells, or PBMCs came the material, which was cDNA or gDNA.

Per the study methods: Reference gene primer amplification yielded estimated nucleated cell counts. Clones were sequenced by immunoSEQ multiplex PCR, and TCRdb holds only the in-frame ones, with some missing. Clonal size and the V and J genes are those of that table, whereas D and trimming came from the DNA. The sample includes 280,000 or so clones, 70% to 90% of them seen just once. V was cut by 0 bases and J by 7 bases, with 10 bases left in between. This CDR3 has 14 residues. Germline V CDR1 and CDR2: SGHKS, YYEKEE (reference sequence). The chain couples TRBV5-5 to TRBJ1-4; D is perhaps TRBD1 (6 bases). Input material: peripheral blood. The sequence was obtained from a woman aged 25 to 39 who had recovered from COVID-19. CDR3 in DNA: TGTGCCAGCAGCTTGGGACGAGGGGGTGAAAAACTGTTTTTT. This gives the protein CASSLGRGGEKLFF.